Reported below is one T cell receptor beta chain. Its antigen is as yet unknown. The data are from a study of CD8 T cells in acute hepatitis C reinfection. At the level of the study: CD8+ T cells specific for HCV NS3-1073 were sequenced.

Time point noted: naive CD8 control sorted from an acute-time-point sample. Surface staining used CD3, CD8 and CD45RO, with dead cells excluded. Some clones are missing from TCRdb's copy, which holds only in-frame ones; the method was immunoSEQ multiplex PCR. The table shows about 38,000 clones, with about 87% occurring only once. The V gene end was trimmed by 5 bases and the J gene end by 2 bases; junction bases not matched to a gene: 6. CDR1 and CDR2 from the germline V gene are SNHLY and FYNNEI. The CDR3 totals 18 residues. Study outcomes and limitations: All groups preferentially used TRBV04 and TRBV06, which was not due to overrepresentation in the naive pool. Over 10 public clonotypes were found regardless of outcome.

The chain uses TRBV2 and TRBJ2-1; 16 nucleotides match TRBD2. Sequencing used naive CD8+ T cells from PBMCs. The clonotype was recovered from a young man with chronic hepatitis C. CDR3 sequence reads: CASSLRGTSGGAYNEQFF. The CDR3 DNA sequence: TGTGCCAGCAGTCTTAGAGGGACTAGCGGGGGGGCCTACAATGAGCAGTTCTTC.